The present TCR beta chain was sequenced within a study of control samples from healthy donors and cancer patients. Comment on this clone: Other DNA sequences within the sample encode an identical CDR3.

The method was immunoSEQ multiplex PCR; TCRdb's version includes in-frame clones alone and lacks a portion of them. The sample gives roughly 150,000 clones, approximately 94% of which show up once; almost 6% is in the top ten. V lost 1 base, J lost 0 bases, and 6 bases lay in between. Germline CDR1 reads MDHEN; CDR2 reads SYDVKM. The CDR3 contains 14 residues. Sequencing was done on a sample of blood. The TCR was taken from a man aged 18 to 30 in good health. The chain employs TRBV28 and TRBJ1-1; D unclear. Here the CDR3 DNA reads TGTGCCAGCAGTTTATCGGGCCTGAACACTGAAGCTTTCTTT. Its translation is CASSLSGLNTEAFF.